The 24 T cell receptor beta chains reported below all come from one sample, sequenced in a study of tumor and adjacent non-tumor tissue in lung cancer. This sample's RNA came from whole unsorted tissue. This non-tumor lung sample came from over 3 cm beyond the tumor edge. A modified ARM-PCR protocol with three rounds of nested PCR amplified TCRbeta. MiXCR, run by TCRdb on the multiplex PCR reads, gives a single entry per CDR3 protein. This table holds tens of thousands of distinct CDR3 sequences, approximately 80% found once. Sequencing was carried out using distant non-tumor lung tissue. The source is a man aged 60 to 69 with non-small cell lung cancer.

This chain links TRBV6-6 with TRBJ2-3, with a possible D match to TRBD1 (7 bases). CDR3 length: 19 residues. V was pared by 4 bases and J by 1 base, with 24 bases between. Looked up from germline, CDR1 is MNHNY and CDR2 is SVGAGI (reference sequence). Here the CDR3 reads CASSSSTSRGIQGTDTQYF. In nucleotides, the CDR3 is TGTGCCAGCAGTTCGTCTACTAGCAGGGGGATTCAGGGCACAGATACGCAGTATTTT.

The CDR3 region is CASSQEQSADAYTF. The CDR3 bases are TGTGCCAGCAGCCAAGAGCAATCGGCGGATGCCTACACCTTC. The chain is built from TRBV4-2 and TRBJ1-2; D gene uncertain. This CDR3 region has 14 residues. The V and J ends lost 0 bases and 10 bases respectively, with 15 bases between them. The germline V gene encodes CDR1 LGHNA and CDR2 YNFKEQ.

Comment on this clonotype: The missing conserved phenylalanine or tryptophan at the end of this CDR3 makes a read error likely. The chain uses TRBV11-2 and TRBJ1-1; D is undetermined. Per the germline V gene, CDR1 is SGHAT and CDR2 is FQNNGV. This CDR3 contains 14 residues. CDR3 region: CVNSLVGRATEAFL. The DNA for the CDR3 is TGTGTCAACAGCTTAGTCGGGAGGGCCACTGAAGCTTTCTTA.

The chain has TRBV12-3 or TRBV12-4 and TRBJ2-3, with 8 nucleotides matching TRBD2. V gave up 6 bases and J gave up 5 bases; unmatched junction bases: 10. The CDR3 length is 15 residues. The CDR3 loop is CASSLVTSARDTQYF. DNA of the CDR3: TGTGCCAGCAGCCTTGTGACTAGCGCGAGAGATACGCAGTATTTT.

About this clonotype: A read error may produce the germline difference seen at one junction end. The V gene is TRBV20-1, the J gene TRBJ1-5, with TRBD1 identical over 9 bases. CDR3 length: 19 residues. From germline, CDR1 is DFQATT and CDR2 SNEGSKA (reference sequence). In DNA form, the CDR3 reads TGCTGTGCTGGAGGGGGGGGTACAGGGGGCATTGTAGCATATCAGCCCCAGCATTTT. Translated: CCAGGGGTGGIVAYQPQHF.

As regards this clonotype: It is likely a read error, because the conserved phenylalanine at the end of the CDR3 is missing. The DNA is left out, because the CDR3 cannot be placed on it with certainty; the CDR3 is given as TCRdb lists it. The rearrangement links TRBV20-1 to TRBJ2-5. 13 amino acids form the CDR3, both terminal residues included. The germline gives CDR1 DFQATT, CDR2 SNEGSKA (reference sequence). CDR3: CNARDKSVQTQYL.

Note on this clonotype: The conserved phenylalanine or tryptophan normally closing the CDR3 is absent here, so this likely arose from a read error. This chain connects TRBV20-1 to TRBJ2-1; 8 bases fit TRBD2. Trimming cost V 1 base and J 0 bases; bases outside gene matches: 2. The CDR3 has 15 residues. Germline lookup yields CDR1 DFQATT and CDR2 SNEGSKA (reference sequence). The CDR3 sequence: CSARVLADSYNEQFY. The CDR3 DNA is TGCAGTGCTAGAGTACTAGCGGACTCCTACAATGAGCAGTTCTAC.

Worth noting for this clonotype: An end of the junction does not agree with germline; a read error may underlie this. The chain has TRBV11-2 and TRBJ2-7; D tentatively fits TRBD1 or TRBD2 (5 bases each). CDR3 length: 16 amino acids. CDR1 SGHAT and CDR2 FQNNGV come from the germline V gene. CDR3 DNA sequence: TGTGCTAGCAGCCGTGGGAGTGGGGCTCTCTCCTATGAGCAGTACTTC. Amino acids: CASSRGSGALSYEQYF.

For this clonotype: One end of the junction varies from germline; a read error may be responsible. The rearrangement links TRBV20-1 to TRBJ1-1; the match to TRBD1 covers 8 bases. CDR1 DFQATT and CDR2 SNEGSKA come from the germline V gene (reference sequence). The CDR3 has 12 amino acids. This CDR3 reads CSTRTGGGSVFF. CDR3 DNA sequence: TGCAGTACTAGAACAGGGGGAGGTTCAGTTTTCTTT.

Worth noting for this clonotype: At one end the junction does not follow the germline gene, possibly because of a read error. CDR3: CDSSSGQVPGTQYF. In nucleotides, the CDR3 is TGTGACAGCAGCTCCGGACAGGTTCCGGGGACCCAGTACTTC. The chain combines TRBV11-2 with TRBJ2-5; 7 bases align to TRBD1. The CDR3 consists of 14 residues. Per germline, CDR1 SGHAT and CDR2 FQNNGV.

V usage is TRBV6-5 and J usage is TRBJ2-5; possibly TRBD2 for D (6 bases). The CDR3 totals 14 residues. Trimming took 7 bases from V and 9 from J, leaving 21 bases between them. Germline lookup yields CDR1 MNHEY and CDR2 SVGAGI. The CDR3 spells CASTDTGTAEAQYF. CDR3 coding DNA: TGTGCCAGCACTGATACCGGGACTGCGGAGGCCCAGTACTTC.

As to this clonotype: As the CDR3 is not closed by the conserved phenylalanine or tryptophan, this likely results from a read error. The CDR3, as DNA: TGTGTCAGCACCCCCGTTAGCACGGATACGCAGTATTCT. This codes for CVSTPVSTDTQYS. The V and J genes are TRBV12-3 or TRBV12-4 and TRBJ2-3, with D unresolved. CDR3 length: 13 amino acids.

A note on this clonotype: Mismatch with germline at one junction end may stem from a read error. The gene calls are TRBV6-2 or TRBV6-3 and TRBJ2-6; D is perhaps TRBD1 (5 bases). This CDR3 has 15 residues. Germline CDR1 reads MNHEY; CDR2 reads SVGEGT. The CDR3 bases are TGTGCCAGCAGTCCGACAGAATCTGGAGCCAACGGCCTGACTTTC. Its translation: CASSPTESGANGLTF.

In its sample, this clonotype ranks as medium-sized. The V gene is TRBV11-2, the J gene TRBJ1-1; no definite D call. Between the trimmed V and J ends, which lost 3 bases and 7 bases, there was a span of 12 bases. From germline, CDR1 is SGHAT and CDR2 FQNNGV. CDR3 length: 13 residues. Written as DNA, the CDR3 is TGTGCCAGCAGCTTGCAAGGAGGTCGTGAAGCTTTCTTT. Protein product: CASSLQGGREAFF.

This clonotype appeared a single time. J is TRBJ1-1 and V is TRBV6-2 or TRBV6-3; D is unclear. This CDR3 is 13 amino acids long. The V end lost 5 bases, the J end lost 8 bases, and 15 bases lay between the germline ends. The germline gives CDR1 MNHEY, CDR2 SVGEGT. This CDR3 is CASSQTIRVEAFF. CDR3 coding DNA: TGTGCCAGCAGTCAGACAATCAGAGTAGAAGCTTTCTTT.

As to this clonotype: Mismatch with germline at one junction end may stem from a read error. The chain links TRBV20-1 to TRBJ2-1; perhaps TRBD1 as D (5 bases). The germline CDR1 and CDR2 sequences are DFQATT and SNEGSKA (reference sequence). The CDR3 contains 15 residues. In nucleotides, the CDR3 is TGCAGTGCTGACTCAGCGTTGGGGCCGTGGAATGAGCCGTTCTTC. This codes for CSADSALGPWNEPFF.

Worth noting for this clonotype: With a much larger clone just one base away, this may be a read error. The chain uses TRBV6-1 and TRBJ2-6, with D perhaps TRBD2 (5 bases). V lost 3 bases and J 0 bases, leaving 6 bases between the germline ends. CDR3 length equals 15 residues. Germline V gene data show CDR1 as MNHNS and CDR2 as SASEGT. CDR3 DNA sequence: TGTGCCAGCAGTGATGCGGGCTCTGGGGCCAACGTCCTGACTTTC. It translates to CASSDAGSGANVLTF.

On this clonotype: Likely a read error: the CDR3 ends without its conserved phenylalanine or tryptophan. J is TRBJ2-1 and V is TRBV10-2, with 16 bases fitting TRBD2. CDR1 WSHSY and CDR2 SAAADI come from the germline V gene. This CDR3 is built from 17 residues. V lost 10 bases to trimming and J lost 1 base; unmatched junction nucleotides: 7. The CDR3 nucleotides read TGCGCCAACGAGGGGACTAGCGGGAGGGAATCCTACAATGAGCAGTTCTCC. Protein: CANEGTSGRESYNEQFS.

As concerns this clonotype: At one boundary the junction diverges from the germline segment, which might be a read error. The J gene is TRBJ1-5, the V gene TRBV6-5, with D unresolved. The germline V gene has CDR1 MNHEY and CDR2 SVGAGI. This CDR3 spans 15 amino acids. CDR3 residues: CASSYSEQGSQPQHF. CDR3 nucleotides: TGTGCCAGCAGTTACAGTGAACAAGGTAGTCAGCCCCAACATTTT.

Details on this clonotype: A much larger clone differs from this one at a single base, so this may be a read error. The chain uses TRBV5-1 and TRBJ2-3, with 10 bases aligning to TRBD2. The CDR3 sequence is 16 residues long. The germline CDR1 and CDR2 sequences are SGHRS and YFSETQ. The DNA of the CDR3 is TGCGCCAGCAGCTTGGGATGGACTAGCGGCACATATACGCAGTATTTT. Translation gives CASSLGWTSGTYTQYF.

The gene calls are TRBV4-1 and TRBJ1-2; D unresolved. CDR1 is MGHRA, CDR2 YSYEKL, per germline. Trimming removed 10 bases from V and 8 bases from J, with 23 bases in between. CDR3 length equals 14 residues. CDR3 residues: CAMSPDSTSFGYTF. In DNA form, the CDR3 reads TGCGCCATGAGCCCGGATAGCACCTCTTTCGGCTACACCTTC.

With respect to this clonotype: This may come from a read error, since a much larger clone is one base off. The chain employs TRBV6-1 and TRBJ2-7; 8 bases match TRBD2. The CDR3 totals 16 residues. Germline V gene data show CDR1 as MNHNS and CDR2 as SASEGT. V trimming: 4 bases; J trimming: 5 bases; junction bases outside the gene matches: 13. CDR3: CASSGGSGSKYHEQYF. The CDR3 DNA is TGTGCCAGCAGTGGGGGGAGCGGGAGTAAGTACCACGAGCAGTACTTC.

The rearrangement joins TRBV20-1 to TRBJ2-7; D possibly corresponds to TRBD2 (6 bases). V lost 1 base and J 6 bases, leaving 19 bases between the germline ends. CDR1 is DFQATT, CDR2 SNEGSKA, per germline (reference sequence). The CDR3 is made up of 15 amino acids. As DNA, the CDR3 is TGCAGTGCTAGAGCCGGTAGCGGCCTGTTGGGCGAGCAGTACTTC. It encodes CSARAGSGLLGEQYF.

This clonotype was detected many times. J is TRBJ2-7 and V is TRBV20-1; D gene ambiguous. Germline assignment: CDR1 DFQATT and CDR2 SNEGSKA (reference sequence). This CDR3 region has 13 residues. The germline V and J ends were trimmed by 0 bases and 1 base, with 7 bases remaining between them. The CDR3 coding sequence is TGCAGTGCTAGAGATGGGTCTTCCTACGAGCAGTACTTC. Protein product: CSARDGSSYEQYF.